Listed below are T cell receptor beta chains from one sample, sequenced in a study of beta chain features in type 1 diabetes. Sequenced by immunoSEQ multiplex PCR; TCRdb stores in-frame clones only, minus some. This sample has fewer than 450,000 clones, with less than 15% found just once. What was sequenced was naive CD4+ T cells from blood. The receptors were gathered from a woman aged 18-35 years with type 1 diabetes. CDR3s include the opening cysteine and the closing phenylalanine or tryptophan. Each record gives: V gene, clone size, D gene, J gene, CDR3 protein, CDR3 DNA. D genes are given only for firm matches. Only part of the rows carry a size: once, few, many, or a class if the clone is expanded.

TRBV6-6	-	-	TRBJ1-1	CASRADTTEAFF	TGTGCCAGCAGGGCGGACACCACTGAAGCTTTCTTT
TRBV7-2	-	TRBD2	TRBJ2-1	CASSLVYSGSFWNEQFF	TGTGCCAGCAGCTTAGTGTATAGCGGGAGTTTCTGGAATGAGCAGTTCTTC
TRBV10-3	-	-	TRBJ2-1	CAISEGLDSYNEQFF	TGTGCCATCAGTGAAGGGTTGGACAGCTACAATGAGCAGTTCTTC
TRBV7-3	-	TRBD1	TRBJ2-2	CASSLRDRGRGTGELFF	TGTGCCAGCAGCTTAAGGGACAGGGGCCGGGGCACCGGGGAGCTGTTTTTT
TRBV5-4	once	-	TRBJ2-3	CASQNLNPETDTQYF	TGTGCCAGCCAAAACCTAAATCCGGAGACAGATACGCAGTATTTT
TRBV25-1	few	TRBD2	TRBJ2-3	CASNRGLAGDTQYF	TGTGCCAGCAACAGAGGACTAGCGGGGGATACGCAGTATTTT
TRBV30	-	-	TRBJ1-2	CAWSAPAGRGYTF	TGTGCCTGGAGTGCTCCCGCAGGTCGTGGCTACACCTTC
TRBV30	-	-	TRBJ1-2	CAWSGLYGYTF	TGTGCCTGGAGTGGACTCTATGGCTACACCTTC
TRBV4-1	-	-	TRBJ2-6	CASSQRGSVGGANVLTF	TGCGCCAGCAGCCAGCGCGGCAGCGTTGGTGGGGCCAACGTCCTGACTTTC
TRBV7-9	-	TRBD1	TRBJ2-2	CASTSGTGAITGELFF	TGTGCCAGCACCTCCGGCACAGGGGCAATCACCGGGGAGCTGTTTTTT
TRBV19	-	-	TRBJ2-6	CASSMPGAGANVLTF	TGTGCCAGTAGTATGCCAGGGGCTGGGGCCAACGTCCTGACTTTC
TRBV28	-	TRBD1	TRBJ2-5	CASSSPDREETQYF	TGTGCCAGCAGTTCACCGGACAGGGAGGAGACCCAGTACTTC
TRBV30	-	TRBD2	TRBJ2-3	CAWSQRAGADTQYF	TGTGCCTGGAGCCAACGGGCGGGGGCAGATACGCAGTATTTT
TRBV7-2	-	TRBD1	TRBJ1-4	CASSPTGSTNEKLFF	TGTGCCAGCAGCCCGACAGGGTCAACTAATGAAAAACTGTTTTTT
TRBV14	-	-	TRBJ2-7	CASSPGGSTRSYEQYF	TGTGCCAGCAGCCCAGGGGGGTCGACCAGATCCTACGAGCAGTACTTC
TRBV28	-	TRBD2	TRBJ2-7	CASSSPPGEGGYEQYF	TGTGCCAGCAGTTCCCCTCCGGGGGAGGGCGGATACGAGCAGTACTTC
TRBV6-1	-	TRBD1	TRBJ1-1	CASTKMTGGTEAFF	TGTGCCAGCACCAAGATGACAGGGGGCACTGAAGCTTTCTTT
TRBV5-6	-	-	TRBJ2-2	CASSLETGVTGELFF	TGTGCCAGCAGCTTGGAGACAGGCGTTACCGGGGAGCTGTTTTTT
TRBV30	-	-	TRBJ2-1	CARSSYNEQFF	TGTGCCCGTAGCTCCTACAATGAGCAGTTCTTC
TRBV5-1	few	-	TRBJ1-1	CASSLGSSLRTFF	TGCGCCAGCAGCTTAGGTTCATCTCTGAGGACTTTCTTT
TRBV9	-	TRBD1	TRBJ2-3	CASSFRPGTGETSTDTQYF	TGTGCCAGCAGCTTTCGACCAGGGACAGGTGAAACTAGCACAGATACGCAGTATTTT
TRBV30	-	TRBD1	TRBJ2-5	CAWRGTVQETQYF	TGTGCCTGGAGGGGGACAGTCCAAGAGACCCAGTACTTC
TRBV7-9	-	TRBD2	TRBJ2-1	CASSLGTSGNEQFF	TGTGCCAGCAGCTTAGGGACTAGCGGTAATGAGCAGTTCTTC
TRBV19	few	TRBD1	TRBJ2-7	CASSVTGTYEQYF	TGTGCCAGTAGTGTGACAGGGACCTACGAGCAGTACTTC
TRBV18	-	TRBD2	TRBJ2-1	CASSPWTSGTYNEQFF	TGTGCCAGCTCACCCTGGACTAGCGGGACCTACAATGAGCAGTTCTTC
TRBV13	few	-	TRBJ1-2	CASSLGLQEGYTF	TGTGCCAGCAGCTTGGGTCTCCAGGAAGGCTACACCTTC
TRBV7-9	few	-	TRBJ1-3	CASRREETAIYF	TGTGCCAGCAGACGAGAGGAAACTGCCATATATTTT
TRBV19	few	-	TRBJ2-5	CASRQDGTQYF	TGTGCCAGTCGACAAGATGGGACCCAGTACTTC
TRBV14	-	TRBD1	TRBJ1-2	CASSQAYRGPAYGYTF	TGTGCCAGCAGCCAAGCATACAGGGGGCCGGCCTATGGCTACACCTTC